This paragraph reports one T cell receptor beta chain. Its target antigen remains unknown. The input lacks base qualities; no much larger clone sits a single base away. V is pared back by 1 base and J by 7 bases, with 9 bases lying between the germline termini. The CDR3 covers 13 residues, taking in both the cysteine and the phenylalanine. The CDR3 DNA has 39 bases and is translated from base 1. Based on the germline V gene, the CDR1 and CDR2 sequences are SGHVS and FNYEAQ. This record belongs to a study of PD-L1 blockade in urothelial cancer (dated by TCRdb to the late 2010s). A note on the overall study: Every patient began therapy at some point between 2013 and 2015 and was given atezolizumab 1,200 mg intravenously every 3 weeks. About nine tenths of the roughly 30 patients were males with bladder-origin urothelial cancer, and about 65% of the 29 reported a prior smoking history. Patients had an ECOG performance status of 0 or 1 and had received between 0 and 3 prior chemotherapy regimens. Blood samples were analyzed at 3 weeks after treatment start (second dose) and at 6 weeks after treatment start. Blood samples gave median yields of 141,255 T cells and 80,000 to 90,000 unique TCRs, along with a median clonality of 0.080. The study, an exploratory multi-omic analysis, examined somatic, immune and clinical correlates of response to PD-L1 blockade with atezolizumab in urothelial cancer. Pretreatment tumor samples, along with matched peripheral blood serially collected before and after atezolizumab treatment, were subjected to TCR sequencing. Durable clinical benefit meant progression-free survival longer than 6 months, and TCR features were also tested against progression-free and overall survival. In the same patients, pretreatment tumors underwent whole exome sequencing and RNA sequencing in addition to TCR sequencing. Durable clinical benefit was achieved by nine patients but not by the remaining 20. Around 30 patients had pretreatment blood TCR-seq, some 25 had at least one posttreatment blood collection, and some 25 had tumor TCR-seq.

General conclusions and limits of the study: Greater expansion of tumor-associated TCR clones in peripheral blood 3 weeks after the start of treatment was observed in patients with durable benefit (n of about 20, p = 0.022). Because the sample size was small (n ≈ 31) and many of the analyses were exploratory, the results are meant to be hypothesis-generating. Improved progression-free and overall survival was found to be associated with pretreatment peripheral blood TCR clonality below the median.

A total of roughly 30 patients with locally advanced or metastatic urothelial carcinoma, treated at Memorial Sloan Kettering on a trial protocol, made up the cohort. Peripheral blood mononuclear cells were collected pretreatment and during treatment, with between 1 and 8 total time points per patient. The Qiagen DNeasy Blood extraction kit was used to purify genomic DNA from total PBMCs and from tumor samples. Collected pretreatment and during treatment, PBMCs were isolated and stored as previously described. Each PCR received spiked-in synthetic TCR analog templates so that absolute template abundance could be estimated from read counts. The immunoSEQ assay was used to amplify TCRbeta CDR3 regions from genomic DNA with bias-controlled V and J gene primers. Sequencing of rearranged TCRbeta segments was done at approximately 20X coverage. The study's processing was this. Sequencing errors were corrected by clustering and CDR3s were annotated against IMGT to assign V, D and J genes. Only productive TCRbeta rearrangements were used in downstream analyses, excluding out-of-frame or stop-codon sequences. To compute clonality, Shannon entropy was normalized by the log of the number of unique productive sequences and then subtracted from one. Fisher's exact test with Benjamini-Hochberg correction, using a cutoff of adjusted p below 0.01, was how clones that differed between time points or between blood and tumor were identified. This is the immuneACCESS table as TCRdb keeps it, with only in-frame sequences that have V and J called. A part of the clones is gone; compared with another copy, unresolved V genes explain less than half, and the rest is unexplained. V and J calls plus clone size are reproduced from that table; the DNA served to infer D and trimming. For this sample the table gives about 24,000 clones, of which approximately 90% were detected only once. The ten top clones hold roughly 3.2% of the sample.

The sequencing used PBMCs, collected around atezolizumab (anti-PD-L1) treatment. The receptor chain draws on TRBV7-6 and TRBJ2-3, with TRBD1 tentatively as D gene (5 bases match). The receptor's source is a man over 45 with urothelial cancer. The DNA reads TGTGCCAGCAGCTTAGGGGGCGGATATACGCAGTATTTT. This codes for CASSLGGGYTQYF.